The clone carrying this T cell receptor (beta chain) has just a few counts. No antigen is known for it. This CDR3 comprises 12 residues. The germline CDR1 and CDR2 sequences are SQVTM and ANQGSEA. V lost 7 bases, J lost 4 bases, and 11 bases lay in between. The data are from a study of T cell responses to AZD1222 COVID-19 vaccine. Study conclusions and caveats: Among AZD1222 vaccinees, only six or seven were seropositive at baseline.

This table comes from immunoSEQ multiplex PCR, and its TCRdb copy is limited to in-frame clones, with some not included. The profile covers tens of thousands of clones, with 89% appearing a single time and 7% to 10% taken by the ten largest. The chain recombines TRBV29-1 with TRBJ1-3, with unresolved D. Sequencing was performed on peripheral blood, taken 28 days after the second AZD1222 dose. This TCR was sampled from an adult who received the AZD1222 COVID-19 vaccine. CDR3 bases: TGCAGCGGGCGCACTTTCGGAAACACCATATATTTT. Its translation: CSGRTFGNTIYF. The whole variable domain, filled in from reference TRBV29-1 and TRBJ1-3, reads SAVISQKPSRDICQRGTSLTIQCQVDSQVTMMFWYRQQPGQSLTLIATANQGSEATYESGFVIDKFPISRPNLTFSTLTVSNMSPEDSSIYLCSGRTFGNTIYFGEGSWLTVV.